The 14 T cell receptor beta chains presented below share a single source sample, sequenced in a study of cytomegalovirus exposure and HLA in healthy donors. 60 Vbeta and 13 Jbeta primers were used in PCR. Some clones are missing from TCRdb's copy, which holds only in-frame ones; the method was immunoSEQ multiplex PCR. The table has 75,000 or so clones, around 74% seen once. Sequencing input: PBMCs. The receptors originated from a woman aged 30 to 39 in good health and CMV-seropositive.

The rearrangement joins TRBV11-2 to TRBJ1-1; 8 bases align to TRBD1. CDR1 and CDR2 from the germline V gene are SGHAT and FQNNGV. V dropped 6 bases and J dropped 9; count of bases not matched to a gene: 12. The CDR3 runs to 14 residues. CDR3: CASSWDRSRGKAFF. CDR3 nucleotides: TGTGCCAGCAGTTGGGACAGGTCGAGGGGCAAAGCTTTCTTT.

The chain uses TRBV5-6 and TRBJ1-2; tentatively, D is TRBD1 (6 bases). The CDR3 is made up of 12 amino acids. Between the trimmed V and J ends, which lost 2 bases and 6 bases, there was a span of 8 bases. CDR1 and CDR2 (germline): SGHDT, YYEEEE. The CDR3 DNA is TGTGCCAGCAGCTTATACAGGGATGGCTACACCTTC. This encodes CASSLYRDGYTF.

As DNA, the CDR3 is TGTGCCAGCAGCCAAGCAGCGGGAAAGAACACCGGGGAGCTGTTTTTT. Translating gives CASSQAAGKNTGELFF. This chain joins TRBV4-2 and TRBJ2-2; 7 nucleotides match TRBD2. Trimming at V came to 1 base and at J to 1 base, leaving 3 bases not matched to a gene. This CDR3 region has 16 residues. In germline, CDR1 is LGHNA, CDR2 YNFKEQ.

This chain connects TRBV20-1 to TRBJ1-4; D is ambiguous. The germline V gene encodes CDR1 DFQATT and CDR2 SNEGSKA (reference sequence). The CDR3 runs to 11 residues. V was cut by 5 bases and J by 8 bases, with 9 bases left in between. This chain's CDR3 is CSASWAEKLFF. The CDR3 DNA is TGCAGTGCTTCCTGGGCGGAAAAACTGTTTTTT.

This chain connects TRBV7-7 to TRBJ1-1, with D hard to call. The CDR3 runs to 9 residues. Trimming shortened V by 5 bases and J by 10 bases, and 5 bases separated the two germline ends. Germline values: CDR1 SSHAT, CDR2 FNYEAQ (reference sequence). The CDR3 bases are TGTGCCAGCAGCCGGAGAGCTTTCTTT. Translation gives CASSRRAFF. The full variable domain, with the rest looked up from reference TRBV7-7 and TRBJ1-1, is GAGVSQSPRYKVTKRGQDVTLRCDPISSHATLYWYQQALGQGPEFLTYFNYEAQPDKSGLPSDRFSAERPEGSISTLTIQRTEQRDSAMYRCASSRRAFFGQGTRLTVV.

CDR3 region: CASSAKGSQETQYF. The CDR3 coding sequence is TGTGCCAGCAGTGCAAAGGGGTCCCAAGAGACCCAGTACTTC. The chain employs TRBV6-1 and TRBJ2-5; tentative D call: TRBD1 (5 bases). The germline V gene has CDR1 MNHNS and CDR2 SASEGT. The CDR3 length is 14 residues. Trimming removed 4 bases from V and 1 base from J, with 10 bases in between.

This clone has more than one count but fewer than ten. The V call is TRBV11-3, the J call TRBJ1-1; possible D gene TRBD1, 5 bases. The CDR3 covers 16 residues. Trimming took 4 bases from V and 1 from J, leaving 16 bases between them. The germline V gene has CDR1 SGHNT and CDR2 YENEEA. The chain's CDR3 is CASSSTNRRQNTEAFF. The CDR3 coding sequence is TGTGCCAGCAGCTCGACCAACAGGCGGCAGAACACTGAAGCTTTCTTT.

The V and J genes are TRBV2 and TRBJ2-7, with TRBD1 matching over 9 bases. V was pared by 6 bases and J by 5 bases, with 2 bases of the junction left unmatched. Germline CDR1 SNHLY, CDR2 FYNNEI. The CDR3 has 12 residues. This CDR3 is CASRDRGHEQYF. As DNA, the CDR3 is TGTGCCAGCAGGGACAGGGGACACGAGCAGTACTTC. Full variable domain (remainder filled in from reference TRBV2 and TRBJ2-7): EPEVTQTPSHQVTQMGQEVILRCVPISNHLYFYWYRQILGQKVEFLVSFYNNEISEKSEIFDDQFSVERPDGSNFTLKIRSTKLEDSAMYFCASRDRGHEQYFGPGTRLTVT.

This clone was recorded a few times. The chain employs TRBV4-3 and TRBJ1-1, with D perhaps matching TRBD1 (5 bases). The CDR3 covers 13 residues. Looked up from germline, CDR1 is LGHNA and CDR2 is YSLEER. The V gene lost 1 base and the J gene lost 11 bases, with 14 bases spanning the gap. In DNA form, the CDR3 reads TGCGCCAGCAGCCAAGGAGGAGGGACTATGGCTTTCTTT. Protein: CASSQGGGTMAFF.

Here the CDR3 DNA reads TGCAGCGTTGGTTCGGGGGGCCGATACCAAGAGACCCAGTACTTC. Translation: CSVGSGGRYQETQYF. The J gene is TRBJ2-5, the V gene TRBV29-1, with a possible D match to TRBD2 (7 bases). Germline-derived CDR1 and CDR2 are SQVTM and ANQGSEA. This CDR3 has 15 amino acids. V was cut by 4 bases and J by 0 bases, with 15 bases left in between.

The chain recombines TRBV7-9 with TRBJ1-2; 7 nucleotides agree with TRBD1. The germline V gene encodes CDR1 SEHNR and CDR2 FQNEAQ (reference sequence). V shed 5 bases, J shed 6 bases, and the junction held 6 bases outside the gene matches. This CDR3 is built from 13 residues. The CDR3: CASSPTGFNGYTF. In DNA, the CDR3 is TGTGCCAGCAGCCCGACAGGGTTCAATGGCTACACCTTC.

This chain joins TRBV5-4 and TRBJ1-1; weak D call: TRBD1 (5 bases). Germline CDR1 is SGHNT and CDR2 is YYREEE (reference sequence). Trimming stripped 0 bases from V and 4 bases from J, with 10 bases between. The CDR3 extends over 14 amino acids. DNA for the CDR3: TGTGCCAGCAGCTTGGCCGGACAAGGCACTGAAGCTTTCTTT. Encoded protein: CASSLAGQGTEAFF.

V usage is TRBV6-4 and J usage is TRBJ2-5, with a weak D call TRBD1 (5 bases). Trimming removed 0 bases at V and 1 base at J, with 15 bases between. Per the germline V gene, CDR1 is MRHNA and CDR2 is SNTAGT. The CDR3 length is 17 residues. CDR3 nucleotides: TGTGCCAGCAGTGACTCGAACATGGGGCTCTCCCAAGAGACCCAGTACTTC. Protein product: CASSDSNMGLSQETQYF.

The chain is built from TRBV7-2 and TRBJ2-5; a possible D gene is TRBD2 (5 bases). Trimming shortened V by 1 base and J by 7 bases, and 13 bases separated the two germline ends. This CDR3 has 14 residues. Germline CDR1 and CDR2: SGHTA and FQGNSA. Here the CDR3 DNA reads TGTGCCAGCAGCTTAGAGCCGGCCGAGGGGACCCAGTACTTC. It is translated as CASSLEPAEGTQYF.